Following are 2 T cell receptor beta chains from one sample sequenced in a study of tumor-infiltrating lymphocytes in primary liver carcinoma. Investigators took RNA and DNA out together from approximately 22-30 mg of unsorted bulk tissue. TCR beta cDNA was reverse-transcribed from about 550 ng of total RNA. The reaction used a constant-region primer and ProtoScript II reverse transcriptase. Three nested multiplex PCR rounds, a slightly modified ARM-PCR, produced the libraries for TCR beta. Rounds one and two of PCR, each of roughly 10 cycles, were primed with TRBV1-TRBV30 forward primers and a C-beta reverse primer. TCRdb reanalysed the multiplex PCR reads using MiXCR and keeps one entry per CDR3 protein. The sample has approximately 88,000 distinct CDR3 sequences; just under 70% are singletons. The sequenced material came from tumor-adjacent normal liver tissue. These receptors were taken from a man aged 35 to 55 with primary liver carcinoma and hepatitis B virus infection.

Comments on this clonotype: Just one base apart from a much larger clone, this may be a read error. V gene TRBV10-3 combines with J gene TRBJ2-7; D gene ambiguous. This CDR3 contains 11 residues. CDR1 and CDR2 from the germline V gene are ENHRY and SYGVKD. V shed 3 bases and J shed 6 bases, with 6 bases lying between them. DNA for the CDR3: TGTGCCATCAGTGAATGGAGCGAGCAGTACTTC. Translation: CAISEWSEQYF.

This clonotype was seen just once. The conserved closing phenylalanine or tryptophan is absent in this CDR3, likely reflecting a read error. The CDR3 DNA sequence: TGTGCCAGCAGGCCCGGACTGGCTAGTGACGAGCAGTACCTC. Its protein product is CASRPGLASDEQYL. This chain joins TRBV6-5 and TRBJ2-7; a possible D gene is TRBD2 (5 bases). Germline V lookup: CDR1 MNHEY, CDR2 SVGAGI. V lost 6 bases to trimming and J lost 5 bases, with 17 bases between them. This CDR3 is 14 amino acids long.